This T cell receptor beta chain is drawn from a study of T cell changes during pregnancy in multiple sclerosis. Of note for this clone: No conserved phenylalanine or tryptophan ends this CDR3, so it is likely a read error. No DNA is shown, since the ends of the CDR3 on it are uncertain; the CDR3 is the one TCRdb lists.

Using immunoSEQ multiplex PCR, the repertoire was profiled, and TCRdb retains in-frame clones only, with some absent. The sample includes 70,000 to 95,000 clones, 93% seen only once; the top ten take more than 2.5%. The CDR3 is 10 amino acids in total, end residues counted. The sample in question was peripheral blood, obtained in the second trimester of pregnancy. The clonotype was recovered from a female donor with multiple sclerosis, enrolled in a pregnancy study. The V and J genes are TRBV5-3 and TRBJ1-2. TRBV5-3 qualifies as an ORF whose function is uncertain. CDR3 sequence: CARSPGGLAI.